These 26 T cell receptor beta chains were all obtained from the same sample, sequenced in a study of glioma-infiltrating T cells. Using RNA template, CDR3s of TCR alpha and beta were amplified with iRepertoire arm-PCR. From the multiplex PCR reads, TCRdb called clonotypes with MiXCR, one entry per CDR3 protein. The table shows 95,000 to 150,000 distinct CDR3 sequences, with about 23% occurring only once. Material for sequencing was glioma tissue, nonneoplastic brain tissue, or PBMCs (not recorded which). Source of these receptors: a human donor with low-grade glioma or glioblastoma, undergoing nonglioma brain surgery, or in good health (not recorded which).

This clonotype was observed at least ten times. CDR3 loop: CATSRGSGRAVEQFF. For the CDR3, the DNA is TGTGCCACCAGCAGAGGTAGCGGGAGGGCAGTTGAGCAGTTCTTC. The chain carries TRBV15 and TRBJ2-1; TRBD2 matches 11 bases. There are 15 residues in the CDR3. V was pared by 1 base and J by 9 bases, with 5 bases of the junction left unmatched. The V gene's germline CDR1 is LNHNV and CDR2 YYDKDF (reference sequence).

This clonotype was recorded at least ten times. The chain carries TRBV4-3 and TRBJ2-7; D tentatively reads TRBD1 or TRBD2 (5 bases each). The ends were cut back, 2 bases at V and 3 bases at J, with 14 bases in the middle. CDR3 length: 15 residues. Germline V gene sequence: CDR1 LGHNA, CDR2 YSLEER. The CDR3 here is CASSQRTGTLYEQYF. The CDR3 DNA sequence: TGCGCCAGCAGCCAACGAACCGGGACCCTCTACGAGCAGTACTTC.

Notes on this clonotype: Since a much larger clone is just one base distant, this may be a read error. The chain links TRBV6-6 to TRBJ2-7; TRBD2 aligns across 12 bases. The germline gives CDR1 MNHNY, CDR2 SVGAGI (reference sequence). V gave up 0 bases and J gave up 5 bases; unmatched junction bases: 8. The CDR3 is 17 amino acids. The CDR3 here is CASSYSLAGGYGNEQYF. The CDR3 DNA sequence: TGTGCCAGCAGTTACTCCCTAGCGGGAGGGTATGGTAACGAGCAGTACTTC.

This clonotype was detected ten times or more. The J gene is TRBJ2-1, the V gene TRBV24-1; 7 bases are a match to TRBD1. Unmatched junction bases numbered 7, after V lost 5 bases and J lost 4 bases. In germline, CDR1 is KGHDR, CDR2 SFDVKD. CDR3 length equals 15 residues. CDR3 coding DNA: TGTGCCACCAGTGCCCTCGGACAGGATTACAATGAGCAGTTCTTC. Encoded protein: CATSALGQDYNEQFF.

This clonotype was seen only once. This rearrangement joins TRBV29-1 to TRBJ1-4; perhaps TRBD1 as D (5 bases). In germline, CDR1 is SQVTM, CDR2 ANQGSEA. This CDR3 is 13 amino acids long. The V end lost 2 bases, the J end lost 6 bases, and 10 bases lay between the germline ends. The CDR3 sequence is CSVEMTAYEKLFF. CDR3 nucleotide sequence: TGCAGCGTTGAAATGACAGCATATGAAAAACTGTTTTTT.

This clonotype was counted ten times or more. The CDR3 nucleotides read TGTGCCAGCTCACTTGCAGTGGGAGCAGATACGCAGTATTTT. This gives the protein CASSLAVGADTQYF. This chain connects TRBV18 to TRBJ2-3; D may be TRBD2 (5 bases). Germline V lookup: CDR1 KGHSH, CDR2 LQKENI. The CDR3 loop spans 14 amino acids. V shed 4 bases and J shed 4 bases, with 12 bases lying between them.

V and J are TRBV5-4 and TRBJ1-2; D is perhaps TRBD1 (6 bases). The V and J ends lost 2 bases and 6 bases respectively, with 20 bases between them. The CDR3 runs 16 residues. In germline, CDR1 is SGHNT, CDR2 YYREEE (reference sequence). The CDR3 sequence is CASSLYHNTGFNGYTF. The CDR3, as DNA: TGTGCCAGCAGCTTATACCATAATACAGGGTTCAATGGCTACACCTTC. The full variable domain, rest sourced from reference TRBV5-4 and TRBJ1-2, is ETGVTQSPTHLIKTRGQQVTLRCSSQSGHNTVSWYQQALGQGPQFIFQYYREEENGRGNFPPRFSGLQFPNYSSELNVNALELDDSALYLCASSLYHNTGFNGYTFGSGTRLTVV.

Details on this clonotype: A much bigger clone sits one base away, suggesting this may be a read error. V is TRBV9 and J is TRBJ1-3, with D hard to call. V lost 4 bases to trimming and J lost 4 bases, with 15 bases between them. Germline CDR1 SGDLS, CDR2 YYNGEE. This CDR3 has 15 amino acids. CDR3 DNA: TGTGCCAGCAGCCATGGATCAGACCTAGGAAACACCATATATTTT. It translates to CASSHGSDLGNTIYF.

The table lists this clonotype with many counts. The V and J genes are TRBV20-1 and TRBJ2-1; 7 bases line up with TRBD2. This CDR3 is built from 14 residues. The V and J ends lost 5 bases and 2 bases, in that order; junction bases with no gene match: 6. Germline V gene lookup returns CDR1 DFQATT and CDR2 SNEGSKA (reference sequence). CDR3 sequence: CSAPLALAYNEQFF. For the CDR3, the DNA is TGCAGTGCTCCACTAGCGCTTGCCTACAATGAGCAGTTCTTC.

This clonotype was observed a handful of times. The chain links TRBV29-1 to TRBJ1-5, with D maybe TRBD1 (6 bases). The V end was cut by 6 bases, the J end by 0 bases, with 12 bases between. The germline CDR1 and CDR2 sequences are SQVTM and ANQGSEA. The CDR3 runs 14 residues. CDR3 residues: CSVADRNSNQPQHF. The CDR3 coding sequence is TGCAGCGTCGCGGACAGAAATAGCAATCAGCCCCAGCATTTT.

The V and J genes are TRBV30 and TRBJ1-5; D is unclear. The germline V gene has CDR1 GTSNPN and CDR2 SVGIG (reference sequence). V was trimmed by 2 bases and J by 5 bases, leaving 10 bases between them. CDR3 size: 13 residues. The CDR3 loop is CAWSLQEYQPQHF. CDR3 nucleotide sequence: TGTGCCTGGAGTTTGCAGGAATATCAGCCCCAGCATTTT.

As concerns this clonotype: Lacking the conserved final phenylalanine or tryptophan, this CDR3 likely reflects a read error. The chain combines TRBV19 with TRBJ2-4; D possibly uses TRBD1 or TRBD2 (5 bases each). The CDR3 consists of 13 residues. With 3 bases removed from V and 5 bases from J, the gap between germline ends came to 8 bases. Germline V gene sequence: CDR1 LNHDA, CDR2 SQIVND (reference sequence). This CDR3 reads CASSIGDQNIQYL. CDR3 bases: TGTGCCAGTAGTATCGGGGACCAAAACATTCAGTACCTC.

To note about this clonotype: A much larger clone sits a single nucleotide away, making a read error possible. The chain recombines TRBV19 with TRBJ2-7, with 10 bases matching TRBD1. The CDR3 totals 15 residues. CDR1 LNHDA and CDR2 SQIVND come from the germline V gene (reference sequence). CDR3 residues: CASNPGQGSSYDQYF. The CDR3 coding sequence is TGTGCCAGTAACCCGGGACAGGGGTCCTCCTACGATCAGTACTTC.

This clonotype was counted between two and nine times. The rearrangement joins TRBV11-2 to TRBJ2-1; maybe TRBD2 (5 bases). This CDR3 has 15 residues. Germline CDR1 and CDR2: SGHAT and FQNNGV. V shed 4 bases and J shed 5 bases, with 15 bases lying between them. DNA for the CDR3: TGTGCCAGCAGCTCATTCGACTACCAGGACAATGAGCAGTTCTTC. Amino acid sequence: CASSSFDYQDNEQFF.

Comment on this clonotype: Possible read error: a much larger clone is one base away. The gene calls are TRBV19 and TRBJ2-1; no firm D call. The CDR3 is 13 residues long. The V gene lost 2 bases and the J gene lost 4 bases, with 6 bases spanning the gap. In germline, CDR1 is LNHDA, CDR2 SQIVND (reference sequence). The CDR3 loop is CASSISSYNEQFF. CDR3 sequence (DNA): TGTGCCAGTAGTATATCTAGTTACAATGAGCAGTTCTTC.

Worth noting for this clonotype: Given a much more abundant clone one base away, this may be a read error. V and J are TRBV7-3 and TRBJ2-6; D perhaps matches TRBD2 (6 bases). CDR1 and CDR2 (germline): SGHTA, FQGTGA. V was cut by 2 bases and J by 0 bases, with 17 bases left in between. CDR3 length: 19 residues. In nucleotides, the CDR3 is TGTGCCAGCAGCTTAGAAGGGACTGACTACGCCTCTGGGGCCAACGTCCTGACTTTC. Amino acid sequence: CASSLEGTDYASGANVLTF. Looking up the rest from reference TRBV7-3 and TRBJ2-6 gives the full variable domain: GAGVSQTPSNKVTEKGKYVELRCDPISGHTALYWYRQSLGQGPEFLIYFQGTGAADDSGLPNDRFFAVRPEGSVSTLKIQRTERGDSAVYLCASSLEGTDYASGANVLTFGAGSRLTVL.

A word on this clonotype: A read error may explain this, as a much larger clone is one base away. The CDR3 here is CASSPTTRGGSYEQYF. The CDR3 nucleotides are TGCGCCAGCAGCCCAACGACTAGGGGCGGCTCCTACGAGCAGTACTTC. V is TRBV4-1 and J is TRBJ2-7, with a weak D call TRBD2 (6 bases). The CDR3 is made up of 16 amino acids. Deletions cut 4 bases from V and 0 bases from J, with 16 bases between. Germline V gene lookup returns CDR1 MGHRA and CDR2 YSYEKL.

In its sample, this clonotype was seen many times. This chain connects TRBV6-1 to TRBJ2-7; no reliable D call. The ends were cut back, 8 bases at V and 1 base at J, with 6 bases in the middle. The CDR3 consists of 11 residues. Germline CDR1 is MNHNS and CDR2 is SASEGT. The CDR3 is CASGISYEQYF. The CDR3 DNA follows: TGTGCCAGCGGGATATCCTACGAGCAGTACTTC.

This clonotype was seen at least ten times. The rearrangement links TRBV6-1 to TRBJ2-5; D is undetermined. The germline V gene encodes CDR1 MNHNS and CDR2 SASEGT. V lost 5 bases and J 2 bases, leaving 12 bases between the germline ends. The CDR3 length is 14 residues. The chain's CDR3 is CASSPGQLQETQYF. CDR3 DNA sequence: TGTGCCAGCAGTCCCGGTCAATTACAAGAGACCCAGTACTTC.

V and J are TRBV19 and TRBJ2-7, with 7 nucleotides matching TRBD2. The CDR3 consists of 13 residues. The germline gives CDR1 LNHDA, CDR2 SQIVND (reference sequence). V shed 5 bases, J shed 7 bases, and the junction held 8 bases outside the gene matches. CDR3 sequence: CASSSPGRGEQYF. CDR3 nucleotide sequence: TGTGCCAGTAGTTCCCCTGGGAGGGGAGAGCAGTACTTC.

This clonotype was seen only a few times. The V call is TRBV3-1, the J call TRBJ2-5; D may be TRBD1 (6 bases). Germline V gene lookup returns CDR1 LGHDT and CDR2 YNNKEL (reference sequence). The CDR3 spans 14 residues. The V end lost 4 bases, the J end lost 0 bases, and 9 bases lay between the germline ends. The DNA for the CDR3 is TGTGCCAGCAGCCCTTACAGGGACCAAGAGACCCAGTACTTC. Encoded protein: CASSPYRDQETQYF.

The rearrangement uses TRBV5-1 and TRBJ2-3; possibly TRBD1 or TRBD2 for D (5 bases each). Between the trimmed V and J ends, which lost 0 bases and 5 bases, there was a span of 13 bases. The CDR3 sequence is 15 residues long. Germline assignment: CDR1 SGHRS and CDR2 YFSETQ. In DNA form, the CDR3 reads TGCGCCAGCAGCTTGGAGGGACGGCCCGGAGATACGCAGTATTTT. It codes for CASSLEGRPGDTQYF.

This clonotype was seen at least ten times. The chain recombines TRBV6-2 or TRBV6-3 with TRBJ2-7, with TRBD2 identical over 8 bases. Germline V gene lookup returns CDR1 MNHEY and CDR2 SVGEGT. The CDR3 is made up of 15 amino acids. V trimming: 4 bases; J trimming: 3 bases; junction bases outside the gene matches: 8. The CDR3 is CASSWGPGLGYEQYF. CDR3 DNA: TGTGCCAGCAGTTGGGGACCGGGACTAGGCTACGAGCAGTACTTC.

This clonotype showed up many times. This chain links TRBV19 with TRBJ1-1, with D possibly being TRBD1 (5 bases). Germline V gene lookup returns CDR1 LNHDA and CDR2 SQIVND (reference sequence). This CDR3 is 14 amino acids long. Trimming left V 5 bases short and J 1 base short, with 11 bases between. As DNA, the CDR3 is TGTGCCAGTAGTTGGGGACGGCAGAACACTGAAGCTTTCTTT. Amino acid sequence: CASSWGRQNTEAFF.

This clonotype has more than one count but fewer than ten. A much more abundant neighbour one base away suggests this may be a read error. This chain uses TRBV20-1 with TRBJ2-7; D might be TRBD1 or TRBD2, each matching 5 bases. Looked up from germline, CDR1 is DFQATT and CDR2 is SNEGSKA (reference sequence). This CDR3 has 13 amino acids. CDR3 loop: CSARAWDGYEQHF. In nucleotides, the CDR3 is TGCAGTGCTAGGGCATGGGACGGCTACGAGCAGCACTTC.

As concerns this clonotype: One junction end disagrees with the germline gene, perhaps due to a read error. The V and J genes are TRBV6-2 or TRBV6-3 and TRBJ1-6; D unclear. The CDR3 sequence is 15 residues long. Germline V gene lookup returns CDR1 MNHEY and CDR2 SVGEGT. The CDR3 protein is CASSYRVGYNSPPHF. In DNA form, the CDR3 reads TGTGCCAGCAGTTACCGCGTCGGGTATAATTCACCCCCCCACTTT.